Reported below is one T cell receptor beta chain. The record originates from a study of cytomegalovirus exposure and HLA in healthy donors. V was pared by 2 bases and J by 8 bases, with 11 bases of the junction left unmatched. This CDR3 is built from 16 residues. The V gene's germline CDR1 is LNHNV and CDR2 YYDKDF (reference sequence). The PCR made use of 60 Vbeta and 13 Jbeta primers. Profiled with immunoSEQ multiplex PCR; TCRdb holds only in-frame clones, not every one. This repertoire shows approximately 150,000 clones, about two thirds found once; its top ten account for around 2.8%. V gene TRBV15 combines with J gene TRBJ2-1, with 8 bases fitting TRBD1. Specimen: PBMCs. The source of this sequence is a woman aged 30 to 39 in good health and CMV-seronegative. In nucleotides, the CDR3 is TGTGCCACCAGCAGAACCCGGGACAGGATCCTAGATGAGCAGTTCTTC. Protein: CATSRTRDRILDEQFF.